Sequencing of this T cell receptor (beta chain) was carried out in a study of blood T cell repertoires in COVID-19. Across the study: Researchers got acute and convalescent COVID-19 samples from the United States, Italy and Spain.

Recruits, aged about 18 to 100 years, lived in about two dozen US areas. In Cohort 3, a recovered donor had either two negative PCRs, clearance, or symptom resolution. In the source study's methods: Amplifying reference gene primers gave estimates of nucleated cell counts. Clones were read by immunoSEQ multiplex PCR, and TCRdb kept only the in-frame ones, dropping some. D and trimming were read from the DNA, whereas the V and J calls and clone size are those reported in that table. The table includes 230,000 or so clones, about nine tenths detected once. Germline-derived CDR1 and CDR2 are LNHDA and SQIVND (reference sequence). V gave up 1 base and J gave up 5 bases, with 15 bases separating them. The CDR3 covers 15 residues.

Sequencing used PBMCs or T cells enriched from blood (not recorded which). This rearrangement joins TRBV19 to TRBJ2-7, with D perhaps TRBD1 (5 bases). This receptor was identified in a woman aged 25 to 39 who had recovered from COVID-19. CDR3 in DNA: TGTGCCAGTAGTATAGCGGCAGGGATAGTGCACGAGCAGTACTTC. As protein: CASSIAAGIVHEQYF.